The 18 T cell receptor beta chains below all came from one sample that was sequenced in a study of spatial heterogeneity in lung cancer (dated by TCRdb to about 2019). Library prep was done by 5' RACE. Sequencer: NextSeq 500. Through fastp at Q25 and MiXCR, TCRdb rebuilt clones from the public reads, retaining in-frame beta chains. Identical CDR3 protein sequences are pooled into one entry, listed with their most common genes and DNA. This sample has around 400 distinct CDR3 sequences in its table, and roughly 42% of those were observed once. Of the sample, roughly a fifth falls within the top ten clones. The time point label, read with the paper, signifies: sample taken at primary tumor resection. Without any cell sorting, TCR sequencing was performed on whole RNA extracted either from tumor and nontumor lung tissue or from cryopreserved PBMC samples. The specimen was PBMCs, collected at surgery. Source of these receptors: a female donor with early-stage non-small cell lung cancer.

This clonotype was seen only a few times. As an off-target read in a library built for alpha chains, this beta chain has a frequency of little significance. V usage is TRBV27 and J usage is TRBJ2-7; D is unclear. The germline V and J ends were trimmed by 2 bases and 0 bases, with 8 bases remaining between them. The CDR3 consists of 14 residues. CDR1 and CDR2 (germline): MNHEY, SMNVEV (reference sequence). In DNA form, the CDR3 reads TGTGCCAGCAGTTTAGGCCTGGGCTCCTACGAGCAGTACTTC. Its translation is CASSLGLGSYEQYF.

As to this clonotype: As an off-target read in a library built for alpha chains, this beta chain has a frequency of little significance. This rearrangement joins TRBV19 to TRBJ1-6; no clear D. The CDR3 has 14 residues. Germline CDR1 and CDR2: LNHDA and SQIVND (reference sequence). Trimming left V 5 bases short and J 3 bases short, with 8 bases between. CDR3 sequence (DNA): TGTGCCAGTAGTCCCGGCGGCTATAATTCACCCCTCCACTTT. Encoded protein: CASSPGGYNSPLHF.

Notes on this clonotype: Found in a library prepared for alpha chains, this beta chain is an off-target read, and its abundance has little meaning. The V gene is TRBV11-2, the J gene TRBJ1-2, with D unresolved. V was shortened by 0 bases and J by 4 bases, with 3 bases between the two germline ends. The CDR3 has 12 amino acids. Germline CDR1 and CDR2: SGHAT and FQNNGV. CDR3 in amino acids: CASSLEGYGYTF. The CDR3 region has the DNA TGTGCCAGCAGCTTAGAAGGCTATGGCTACACCTTC.

Remarks on this clonotype: The library was built for alpha chains, so this beta chain is an off-target read and its size means little. This rearrangement joins TRBV11-2 to TRBJ1-2; TRBD1 matches at 7 bases. The CDR3 totals 13 residues. With V trimmed by 5 bases and J by 4 bases, 4 bases remained unmatched. Germline V gene data show CDR1 as SGHAT and CDR2 as FQNNGV. CDR3 loop: CASSRQGGYGYTF. The DNA of the CDR3 is TGTGCCAGCAGCCGACAGGGCGGCTATGGCTACACCTTC.

This clonotype was detected once. This beta chain slipped into a library made for alpha chains as a stray read, so its size is not meaningful. The chain recombines TRBV24-1 with TRBJ2-7; 8 nucleotides agree with TRBD1. V dropped 11 bases and J dropped 4; count of bases not matched to a gene: 3. The CDR3 extends over 11 amino acids. Germline V lookup: CDR1 KGHDR, CDR2 SFDVKD. The CDR3 loop is CAIGQGYEQYF. In DNA, the CDR3 is TGTGCCATAGGACAGGGATACGAGCAGTACTTC.

Of note for this clonotype: This beta chain lies outside the target of a library built for alpha chains; its clone size means little. The V gene is TRBV24-1, the J gene TRBJ2-1; the match to TRBD2 covers 8 bases. J was trimmed by 9 bases and V by 7 bases; bases with no gene match: 7. The CDR3 sequence is 13 residues long. Germline loops: CDR1 KGHDR, CDR2 SFDVKD. CDR3 amino acids: CATRVAGRGEQFF. CDR3 coding DNA: TGTGCCACCAGGGTAGCGGGACGGGGTGAGCAGTTCTTC.

Regarding this clonotype: The library was designed around alpha chains, so this beta chain is a stray read whose abundance carries little weight. V usage is TRBV20-1 and J usage is TRBJ1-5; D is uncertain. From germline, CDR1 is DFQATT and CDR2 SNEGSKA (reference sequence). This CDR3 region has 14 residues. Trimming left V 4 bases short and J 0 bases short, with 10 bases between. For the CDR3, the DNA is TGCAGTGCTACCAGGTGGAATAGCAATCAGCCCCAGCATTTT. This encodes CSATRWNSNQPQHF.

Worth noting for this clonotype: Found in a library prepared for alpha chains, this beta chain is an off-target read, and its abundance has little meaning. The CDR3 protein is CASSFRGTGELFF. The CDR3, as DNA: TGTGCCAGCAGTTTCCGGGGAACCGGGGAGCTGTTTTTT. This chain connects TRBV12-3 or TRBV12-4 to TRBJ2-2, with a weak D call TRBD2 (5 bases). The length of the CDR3 is 13 residues. V lost 3 bases and J 5 bases, leaving 7 bases between the germline ends.

Turning to this clonotype: This beta chain turned up in a library designed for alpha chains; as an off-target read, its abundance says little. The gene calls are TRBV20-1 and TRBJ2-7, with TRBD2 as a possible D gene (6 bases). This CDR3 has 14 amino acids. The germline V and J ends were trimmed by 6 bases and 0 bases, with 15 bases remaining between them. CDR1 DFQATT and CDR2 SNEGSKA come from the germline V gene (reference sequence). As DNA, the CDR3 is TGCAGTGCCGCCGGGACTGGTAGCTCCTACGAGCAGTACTTC. Its protein product is CSAAGTGSSYEQYF.

This clonotype was counted between two and nine times. The size of this beta chain means little, since it is a stray read in a library made for alpha chains. The genes are TRBV7-2 and TRBJ2-5; D may be TRBD1 (5 bases). Deletions cut 5 bases from V and 5 bases from J, with 12 bases between. The CDR3 contains 13 residues. Germline V gives CDR1 SGHTA, CDR2 FQGNSA. The CDR3 bases are TGTGCCAGCAGCGCAGGGCGCCGGGAGACCCAGTACTTC. Its protein product is CASSAGRRETQYF.

On this clonotype itself: Found in a library prepared for alpha chains, this beta chain is an off-target read, and its abundance has little meaning. This chain joins TRBV2 and TRBJ2-5, with 8 positions matching TRBD1. J was trimmed by 5 bases and V by 4 bases; bases with no gene match: 6. The CDR3 length is 14 residues. Germline V CDR1 and CDR2: SNHLY, FYNNEI. CDR3 nucleotide sequence: TGTGCCAGCAGTGCGACAGGACAGGGTGAGACCCAGTACTTC. This gives the protein CASSATGQGETQYF.

As to this clonotype: This beta chain is a stray read from a library made for alpha chains; its abundance is not meaningful. J is TRBJ2-7 and V is TRBV6-2 or TRBV6-3; the D gene is possibly TRBD1 (6 bases). V was pared by 5 bases and J by 4 bases, with 12 bases between. Per germline, CDR1 MNHEY and CDR2 SVGEGT. There are 13 residues in the CDR3. Written as DNA, the CDR3 is TGTGCCAGCAGTCGGGCAGGGGTGTACGAGCAGTACTTC. This translates into CASSRAGVYEQYF.

This clonotype rates as hyperexpanded (1% or more). Since the library was made to target alpha chains, this beta chain is a stray read and its abundance is not meaningful. The V and J genes are TRBV5-1 and TRBJ2-7; TRBD2 is a possible D gene (5 bases). CDR3 size: 14 residues. The V gene's germline CDR1 is SGHRS and CDR2 YFSETQ. Between the trimmed V and J ends, which lost 1 base and 3 bases, there was a span of 11 bases. The CDR3 protein is CASSLSGSNYEQYF. For the CDR3, the DNA is TGCGCCAGCAGCTTGAGCGGTAGTAACTACGAGCAGTACTTC.

As to this clonotype: This beta chain is an unintended read in a library built for alpha chains; its size means little. The V and J genes are TRBV20-1 and TRBJ2-1; no reliable D call. Germline V lookup: CDR1 DFQATT, CDR2 SNEGSKA (reference sequence). This CDR3 is built from 11 residues. V was pared by 1 base and J by 4 bases, with 2 bases between. CDR3 DNA: TGCAGTGCTAGAGTTTACAATGAGCAGTTCTTC. This gives the protein CSARVYNEQFF.

By sample share, this clonotype is hyperexpanded. This beta chain is an unintended read in a library built for alpha chains; its size means little. The chain recombines TRBV6-5 with TRBJ1-6; weak D call: TRBD1 (6 bases). Trimming left V 6 bases short and J 5 bases short, with 11 bases between. The CDR3 contains 14 residues. Germline values: CDR1 MNHEY, CDR2 SVGAGI. The CDR3 loop reads CASRRGKDNSPLHF. The CDR3 nucleotides are TGTGCCAGCAGAAGGGGGAAGGATAATTCACCCCTCCACTTT.

Notes on this clonotype: Within a library made for alpha chains, this beta chain is off target, and its count is uninformative. V gene TRBV20-1 combines with J gene TRBJ2-3; 9 bases fit TRBD2. Germline CDR1 DFQATT, CDR2 SNEGSKA (reference sequence). The CDR3 is made up of 14 amino acids. V lost 2 bases, J lost 5 bases, and 5 bases stayed unmatched. CDR3 in amino acids: CSARRGGAGDTQYF. CDR3 bases: TGCAGTGCTAGACGCGGGGGGGCCGGAGATACGCAGTATTTT.

A remark on this clonotype: A library prepared for alpha chains yielded this beta chain as an off-target read; its size is of little meaning. The CDR3 DNA reads TGCGCCAGCAGCCAAGGGACTAGCGAGGATACGCAGTATTTT. It encodes CASSQGTSEDTQYF. This sequence joins TRBV4-1 and TRBJ2-3, with TRBD2 matching 9 bases. The CDR3 runs 14 residues. With V trimmed by 1 base and J by 6 bases, 2 bases remained unmatched. Germline lookup yields CDR1 MGHRA and CDR2 YSYEKL.

Concerning this clonotype: This beta chain was picked up by a library intended for alpha chains and is off target, so its count carries little meaning. V and J are TRBV7-8 and TRBJ2-1; 12 nucleotides line up with TRBD2. V lost 7 bases to trimming and J lost 7 bases; unmatched junction nucleotides: 5. The CDR3 runs to 14 residues. Germline V lookup: CDR1 SGHVS, CDR2 FQNEAQ. The CDR3 DNA sequence: TGTGCCAGCACCCTAGCGGGGGGGCTGAATGAGCAGTTCTTC. It codes for CASTLAGGLNEQFF.